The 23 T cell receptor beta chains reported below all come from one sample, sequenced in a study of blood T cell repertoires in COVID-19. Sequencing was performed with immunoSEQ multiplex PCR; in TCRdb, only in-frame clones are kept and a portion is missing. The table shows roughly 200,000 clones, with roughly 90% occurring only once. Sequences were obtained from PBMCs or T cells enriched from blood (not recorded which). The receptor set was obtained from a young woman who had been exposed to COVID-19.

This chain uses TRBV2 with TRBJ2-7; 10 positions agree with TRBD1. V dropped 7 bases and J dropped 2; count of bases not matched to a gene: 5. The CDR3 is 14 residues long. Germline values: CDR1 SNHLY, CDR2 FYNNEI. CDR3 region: CASNGQGVPYEQYF. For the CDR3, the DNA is TGTGCCAGCAACGGACAGGGGGTTCCCTACGAGCAGTACTTC.

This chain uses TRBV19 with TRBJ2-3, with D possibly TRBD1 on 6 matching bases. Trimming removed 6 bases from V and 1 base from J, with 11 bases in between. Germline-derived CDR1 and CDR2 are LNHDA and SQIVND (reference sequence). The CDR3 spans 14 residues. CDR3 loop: CASRPGEGTDTQYF. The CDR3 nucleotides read TGTGCCAGTAGGCCAGGGGAAGGCACAGATACGCAGTATTTT. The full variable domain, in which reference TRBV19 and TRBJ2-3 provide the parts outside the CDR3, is DGGITQSPKYLFRKEGQNVTLSCEQNLNHDAMYWYRQDPGQGLRLIYYSQIVNDFQKGDIAEGYSVSREKKESFPLTVTSAQKNPTAFYLCASRPGEGTDTQYFGPGTRLTVL.

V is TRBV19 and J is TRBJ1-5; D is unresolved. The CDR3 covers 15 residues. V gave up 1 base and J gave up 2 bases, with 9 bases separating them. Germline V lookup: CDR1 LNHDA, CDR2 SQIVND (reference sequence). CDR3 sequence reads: CASSIVGLGNQPQHF. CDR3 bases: TGTGCCAGTAGTATAGTTGGCCTAGGCAATCAGCCCCAGCATTTT.

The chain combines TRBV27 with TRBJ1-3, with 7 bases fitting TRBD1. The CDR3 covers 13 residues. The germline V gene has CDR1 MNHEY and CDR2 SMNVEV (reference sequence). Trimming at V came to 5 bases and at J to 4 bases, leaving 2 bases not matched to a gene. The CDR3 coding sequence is TGTGCCAGCAGTAACAGGGGCGGAAACACCATATATTTT. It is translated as CASSNRGGNTIYF.

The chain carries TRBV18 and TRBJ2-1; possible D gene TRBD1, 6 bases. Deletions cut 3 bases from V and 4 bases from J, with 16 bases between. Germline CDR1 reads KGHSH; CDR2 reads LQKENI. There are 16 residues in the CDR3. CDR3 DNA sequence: TGTGCCAGCTCACCGGGCAGGGGAGAGGAGTACAATGAGCAGTTCTTC. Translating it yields CASSPGRGEEYNEQFF.

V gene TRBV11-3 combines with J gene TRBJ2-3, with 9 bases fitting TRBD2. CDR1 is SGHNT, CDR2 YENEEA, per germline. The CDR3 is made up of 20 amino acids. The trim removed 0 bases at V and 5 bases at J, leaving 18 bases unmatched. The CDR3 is CASSLDSSAGGPGALDTQYF. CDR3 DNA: TGTGCCAGCAGCTTAGATAGTTCAGCGGGGGGCCCTGGGGCCCTAGATACGCAGTATTTT.

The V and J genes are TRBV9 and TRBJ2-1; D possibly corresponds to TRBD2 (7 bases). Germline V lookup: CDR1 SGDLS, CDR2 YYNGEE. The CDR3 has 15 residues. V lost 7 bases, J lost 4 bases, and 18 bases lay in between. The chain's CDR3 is CASSGAGARYNEQFF. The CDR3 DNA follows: TGTGCCAGCTCGGGGGCGGGGGCCCGATACAATGAGCAGTTCTTC.

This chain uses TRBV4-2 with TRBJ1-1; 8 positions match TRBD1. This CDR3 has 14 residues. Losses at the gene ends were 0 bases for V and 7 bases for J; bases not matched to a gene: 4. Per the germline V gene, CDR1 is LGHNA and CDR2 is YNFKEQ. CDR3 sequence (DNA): TGTGCCAGCAGCCAAGACCCAGGGGGCCTTGAAGCTTTCTTT. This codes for CASSQDPGGLEAFF.

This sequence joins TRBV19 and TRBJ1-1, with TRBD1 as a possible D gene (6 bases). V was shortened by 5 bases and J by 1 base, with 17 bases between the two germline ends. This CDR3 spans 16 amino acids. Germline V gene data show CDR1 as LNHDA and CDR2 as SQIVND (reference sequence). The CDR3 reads CASSLRTPRGNTEAFF. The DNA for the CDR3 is TGTGCCAGTAGTCTCCGGACCCCCAGGGGGAACACTGAAGCTTTCTTT.

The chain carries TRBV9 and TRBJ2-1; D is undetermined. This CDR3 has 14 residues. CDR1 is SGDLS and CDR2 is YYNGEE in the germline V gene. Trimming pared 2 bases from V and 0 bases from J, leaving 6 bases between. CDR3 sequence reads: CASSVQDSYNEQFF. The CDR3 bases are TGTGCCAGCAGCGTGCAGGACTCCTACAATGAGCAGTTCTTC.

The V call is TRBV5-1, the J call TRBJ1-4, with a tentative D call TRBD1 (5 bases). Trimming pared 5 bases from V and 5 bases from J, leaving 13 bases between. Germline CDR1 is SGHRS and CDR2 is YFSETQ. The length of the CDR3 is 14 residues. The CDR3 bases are TGCGCCAGCAGGCGGGACCGACTAAATGAAAAACTGTTTTTT. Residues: CASRRDRLNEKLFF.

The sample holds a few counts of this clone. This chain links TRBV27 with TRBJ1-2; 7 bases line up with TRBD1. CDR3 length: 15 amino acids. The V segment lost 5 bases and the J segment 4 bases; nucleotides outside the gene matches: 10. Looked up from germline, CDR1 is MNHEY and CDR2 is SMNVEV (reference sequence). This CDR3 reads CASSPRTGSTYGYTF. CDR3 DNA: TGTGCCAGCAGTCCGAGGACAGGATCGACCTATGGCTACACCTTC.

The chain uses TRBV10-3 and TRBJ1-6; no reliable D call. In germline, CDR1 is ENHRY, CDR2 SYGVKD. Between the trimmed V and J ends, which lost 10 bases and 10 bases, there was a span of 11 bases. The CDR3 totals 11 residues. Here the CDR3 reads CARRGRSPLHF. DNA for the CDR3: TGTGCCAGAAGAGGGAGATCACCCCTCCACTTT.

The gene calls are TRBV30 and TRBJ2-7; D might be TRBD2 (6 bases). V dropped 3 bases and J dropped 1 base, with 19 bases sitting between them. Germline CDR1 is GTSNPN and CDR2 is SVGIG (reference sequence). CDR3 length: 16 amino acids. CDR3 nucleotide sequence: TGTGCCTGGAGCGCGTCCCTCGGGGGTTTTTCCTACGAGCAGTACTTC. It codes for CAWSASLGGFSYEQYF.

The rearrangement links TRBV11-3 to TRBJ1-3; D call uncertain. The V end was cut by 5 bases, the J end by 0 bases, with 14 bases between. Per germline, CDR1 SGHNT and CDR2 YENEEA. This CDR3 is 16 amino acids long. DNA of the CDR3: TGTGCCAGCAGCGGAGAGGCGTATTACTCTGGAAACACCATATATTTT. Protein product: CASSGEAYYSGNTIYF.

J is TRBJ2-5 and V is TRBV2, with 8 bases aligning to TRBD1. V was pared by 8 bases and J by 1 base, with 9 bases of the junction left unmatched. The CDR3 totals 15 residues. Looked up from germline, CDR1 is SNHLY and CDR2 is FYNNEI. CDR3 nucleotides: TGTGCCAGCGGACGACAGGGGACCCCCCAAGAGACCCAGTACTTC. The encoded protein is CASGRQGTPQETQYF.

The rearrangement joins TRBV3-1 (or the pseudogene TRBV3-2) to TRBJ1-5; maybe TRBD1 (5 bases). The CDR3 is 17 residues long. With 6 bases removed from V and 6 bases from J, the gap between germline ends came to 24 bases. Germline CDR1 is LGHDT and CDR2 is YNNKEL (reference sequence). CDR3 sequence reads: CASRSPGRAERGQPQHF. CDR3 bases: TGTGCCAGCAGATCCCCAGGGAGGGCGGAAAGGGGTCAGCCCCAGCATTTT.

CDR3 region: CASSTGVEAFF. CDR3 bases: TGTGCCAGCAGTACAGGGGTTGAAGCTTTCTTT. The chain recombines TRBV6-5 with TRBJ1-1; 7 bases fit TRBD1. This CDR3 has 11 amino acids. The junction had 1 base not matched to a gene; V was cut back by 5 bases and J by 7 bases. Germline V gene data show CDR1 as MNHEY and CDR2 as SVGAGI.

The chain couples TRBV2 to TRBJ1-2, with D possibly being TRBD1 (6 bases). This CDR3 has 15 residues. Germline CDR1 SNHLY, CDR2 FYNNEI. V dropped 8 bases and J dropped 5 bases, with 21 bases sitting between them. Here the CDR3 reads CASDARGGVGYGYTF. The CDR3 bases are TGTGCCAGCGATGCCCGGGGGGGCGTGGGATATGGCTACACCTTC.

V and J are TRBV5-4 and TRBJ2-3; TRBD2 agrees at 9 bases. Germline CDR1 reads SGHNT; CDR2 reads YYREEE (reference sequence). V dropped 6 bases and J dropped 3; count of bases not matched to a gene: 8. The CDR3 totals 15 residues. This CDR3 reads CASMLAGALTDTQYF. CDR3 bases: TGTGCCAGCATGTTAGCGGGGGCCTTGACAGATACGCAGTATTTT.

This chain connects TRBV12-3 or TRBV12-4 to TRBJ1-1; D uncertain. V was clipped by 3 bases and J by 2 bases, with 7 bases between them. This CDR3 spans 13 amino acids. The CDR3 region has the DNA TGTGCCAGCAGTTTCTACTCTAACACTGAAGCTTTCTTT. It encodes CASSFYSNTEAFF.

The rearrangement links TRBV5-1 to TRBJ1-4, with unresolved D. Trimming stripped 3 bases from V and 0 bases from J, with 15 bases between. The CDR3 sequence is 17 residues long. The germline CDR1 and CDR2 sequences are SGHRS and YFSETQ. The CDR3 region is CASSSRQVSATNEKLFF. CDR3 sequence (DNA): TGCGCCAGCAGCTCACGACAAGTATCTGCAACTAATGAAAAACTGTTTTTT.

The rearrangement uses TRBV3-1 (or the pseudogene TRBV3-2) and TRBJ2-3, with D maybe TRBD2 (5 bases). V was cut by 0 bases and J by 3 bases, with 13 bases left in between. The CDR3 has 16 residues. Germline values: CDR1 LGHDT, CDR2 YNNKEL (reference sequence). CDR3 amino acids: CASSQEVGSGTDTQYF. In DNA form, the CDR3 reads TGTGCCAGCAGCCAAGAAGTGGGGAGTGGGACAGATACGCAGTATTTT.